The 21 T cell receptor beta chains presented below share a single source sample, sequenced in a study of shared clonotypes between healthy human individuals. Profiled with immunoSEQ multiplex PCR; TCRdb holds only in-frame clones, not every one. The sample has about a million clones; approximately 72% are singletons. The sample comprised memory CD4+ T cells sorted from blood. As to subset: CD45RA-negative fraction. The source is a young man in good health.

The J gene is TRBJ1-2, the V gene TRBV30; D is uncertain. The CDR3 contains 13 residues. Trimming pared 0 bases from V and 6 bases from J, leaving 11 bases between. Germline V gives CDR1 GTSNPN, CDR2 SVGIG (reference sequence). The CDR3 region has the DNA TGTGCCTGGAGTGTCTTCAGGAGGGATGGCTACACCTTC. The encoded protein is CAWSVFRRDGYTF.

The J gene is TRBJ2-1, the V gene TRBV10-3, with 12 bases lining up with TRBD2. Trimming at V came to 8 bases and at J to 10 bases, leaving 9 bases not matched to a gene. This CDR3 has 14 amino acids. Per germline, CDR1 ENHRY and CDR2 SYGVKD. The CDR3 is CAIHTSGGMAEQFF. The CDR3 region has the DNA TGTGCCATCCATACTAGCGGGGGGATGGCAGAGCAGTTCTTC.

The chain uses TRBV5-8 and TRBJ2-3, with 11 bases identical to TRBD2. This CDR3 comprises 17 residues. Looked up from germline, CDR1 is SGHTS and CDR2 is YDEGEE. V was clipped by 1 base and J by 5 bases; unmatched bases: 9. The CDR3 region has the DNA TGTGCCAGCAGCTTGAGGCTAGCGGGGGGCAGGGGAGATACGCAGTATTTT. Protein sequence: CASSLRLAGGRGDTQYF.

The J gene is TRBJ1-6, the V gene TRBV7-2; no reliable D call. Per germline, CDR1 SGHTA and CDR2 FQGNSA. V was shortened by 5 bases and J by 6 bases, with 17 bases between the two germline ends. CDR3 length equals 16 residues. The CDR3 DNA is TGTGCCAGCAGCCCCATTCGATTTGGTTCTAATTCACCCCTCCACTTT. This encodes CASSPIRFGSNSPLHF.

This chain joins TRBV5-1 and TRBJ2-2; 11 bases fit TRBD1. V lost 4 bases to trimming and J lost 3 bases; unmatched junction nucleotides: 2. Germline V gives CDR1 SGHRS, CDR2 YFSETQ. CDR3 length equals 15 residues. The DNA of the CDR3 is TGCGCCAGCAGCCTGGGACAGGGGGACACCGGGGAGCTGTTTTTT. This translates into CASSLGQGDTGELFF.

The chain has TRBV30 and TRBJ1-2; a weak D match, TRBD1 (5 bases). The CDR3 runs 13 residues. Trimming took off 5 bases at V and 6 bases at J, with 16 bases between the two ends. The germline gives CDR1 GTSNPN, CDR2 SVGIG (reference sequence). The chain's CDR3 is CAWSVGGYHGYTF. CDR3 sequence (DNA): TGTGCCTGGTCCGTCGGGGGGTATCATGGCTACACCTTC.

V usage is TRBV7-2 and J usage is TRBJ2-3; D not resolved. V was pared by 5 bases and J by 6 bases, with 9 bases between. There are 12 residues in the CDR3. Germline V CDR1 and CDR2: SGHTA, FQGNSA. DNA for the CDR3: TGTGCCAGCAGCCCCCAGCTGGATACGCAGTATTTT. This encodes CASSPQLDTQYF.

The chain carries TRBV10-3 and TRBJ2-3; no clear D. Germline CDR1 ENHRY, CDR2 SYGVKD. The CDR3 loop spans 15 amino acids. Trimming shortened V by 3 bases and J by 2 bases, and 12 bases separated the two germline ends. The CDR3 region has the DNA TGTGCCATCAGTGAAAGGAGCGAGGCCACAGATACGCAGTATTTT. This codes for CAISERSEATDTQYF.

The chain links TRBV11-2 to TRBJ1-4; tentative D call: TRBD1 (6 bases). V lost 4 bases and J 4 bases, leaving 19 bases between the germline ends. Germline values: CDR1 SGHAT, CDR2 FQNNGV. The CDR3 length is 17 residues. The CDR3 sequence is CASSSQAGTRGNEKLFF. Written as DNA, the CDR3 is TGTGCCAGCAGCTCCCAAGCCGGGACACGGGGTAATGAAAAACTGTTTTTT.

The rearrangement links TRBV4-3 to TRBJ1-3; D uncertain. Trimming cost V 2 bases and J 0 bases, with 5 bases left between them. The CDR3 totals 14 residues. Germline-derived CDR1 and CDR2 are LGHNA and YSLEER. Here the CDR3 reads CASSQYSSGNTIYF. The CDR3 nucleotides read TGCGCCAGCAGCCAATACAGCTCTGGAAACACCATATATTTT.

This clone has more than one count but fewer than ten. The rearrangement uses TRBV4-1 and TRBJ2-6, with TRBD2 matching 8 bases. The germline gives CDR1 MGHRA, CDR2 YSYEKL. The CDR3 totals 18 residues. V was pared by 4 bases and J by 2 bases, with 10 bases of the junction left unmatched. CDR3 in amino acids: CASSLQMSGGTGANVLTF. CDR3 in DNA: TGCGCCAGCAGCCTCCAAATGTCGGGGGGGACTGGGGCCAACGTCCTGACTTTC.

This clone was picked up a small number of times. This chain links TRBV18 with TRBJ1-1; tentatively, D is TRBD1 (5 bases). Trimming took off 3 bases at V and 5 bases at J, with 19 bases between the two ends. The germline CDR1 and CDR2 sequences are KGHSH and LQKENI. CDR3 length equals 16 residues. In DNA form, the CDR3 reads TGTGCCAGCTCACCGATATTCGGGGGGGATAGGACTGAAGCTTTCTTT. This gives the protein CASSPIFGGDRTEAFF.

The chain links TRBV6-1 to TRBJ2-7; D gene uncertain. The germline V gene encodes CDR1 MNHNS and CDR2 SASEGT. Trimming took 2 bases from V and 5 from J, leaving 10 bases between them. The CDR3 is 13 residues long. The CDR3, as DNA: TGTGCCAGCAGTGAATTTGGTGTGGACGAGCAGTACTTC. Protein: CASSEFGVDEQYF.

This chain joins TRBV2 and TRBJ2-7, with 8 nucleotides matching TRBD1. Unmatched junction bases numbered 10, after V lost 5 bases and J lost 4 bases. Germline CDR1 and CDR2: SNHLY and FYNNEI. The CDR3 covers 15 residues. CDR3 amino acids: CASSSARTGSYEQYF. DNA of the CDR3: TGTGCCAGCAGTTCGGCCCGGACAGGGTCGTACGAGCAGTACTTC.

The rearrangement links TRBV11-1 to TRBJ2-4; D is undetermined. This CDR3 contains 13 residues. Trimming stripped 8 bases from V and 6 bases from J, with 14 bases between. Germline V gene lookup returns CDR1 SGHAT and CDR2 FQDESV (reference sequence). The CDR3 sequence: CASAEDEPNIQYF. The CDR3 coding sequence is TGTGCCAGCGCCGAAGACGAACCAAACATTCAGTACTTC. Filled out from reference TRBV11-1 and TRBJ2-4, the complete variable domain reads EAEVAQSPRYKITEKSQAVAFWCDPISGHATLYWYRQILGQGPELLVQFQDESVVDDSQLPKDRFSAERLKGVDSTLKIQPAELGDSAMYLCASAEDEPNIQYFGAGTRLSVL.

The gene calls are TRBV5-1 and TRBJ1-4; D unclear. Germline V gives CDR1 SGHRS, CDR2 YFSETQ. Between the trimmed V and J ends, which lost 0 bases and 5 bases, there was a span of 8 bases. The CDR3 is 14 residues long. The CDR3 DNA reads TGCGCCAGCAGCTTGGTTACGGGGAATGAAAAACTGTTTTTT. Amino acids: CASSLVTGNEKLFF.

In DNA form, the CDR3 reads TGTGCCAGCAGCTTCCGGGACAGGGCGTCCCCAGGGAATCAGCCCCAGCATTTT. This gives the protein CASSFRDRASPGNQPQHF. The chain has TRBV7-6 and TRBJ1-5, with 9 bases identical to TRBD1. Germline assignment: CDR1 SGHVS and CDR2 FNYEAQ. The CDR3 is 18 residues long. Unmatched junction bases numbered 13, after V lost 3 bases and J lost 4 bases.

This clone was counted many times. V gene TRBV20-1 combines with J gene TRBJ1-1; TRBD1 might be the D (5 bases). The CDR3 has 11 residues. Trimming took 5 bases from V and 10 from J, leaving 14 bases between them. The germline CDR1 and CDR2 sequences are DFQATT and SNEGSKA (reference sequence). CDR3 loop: CSAPPDRGAFF. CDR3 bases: TGCAGTGCTCCCCCCGACAGAGGAGCTTTCTTT.

The CDR3 is CASSFRLPPWHEQFF. The CDR3 bases are TGTGCCAGCAGCTTTCGGCTTCCCCCGTGGCATGAGCAGTTCTTC. V and J are TRBV5-7 and TRBJ2-1; D is unclear. TRBV5-7 counts as an open reading frame of uncertain function. The CDR3 is 15 residues long. Trimming pared 2 bases from V and 8 bases from J, leaving 17 bases between.

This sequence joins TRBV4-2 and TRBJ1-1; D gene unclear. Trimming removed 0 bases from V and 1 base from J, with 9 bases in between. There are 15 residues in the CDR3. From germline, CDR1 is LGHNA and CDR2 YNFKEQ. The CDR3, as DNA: TGTGCCAGCAGCCAAGAAGGCGGGCAGAACACTGAAGCTTTCTTT. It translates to CASSQEGGQNTEAFF.

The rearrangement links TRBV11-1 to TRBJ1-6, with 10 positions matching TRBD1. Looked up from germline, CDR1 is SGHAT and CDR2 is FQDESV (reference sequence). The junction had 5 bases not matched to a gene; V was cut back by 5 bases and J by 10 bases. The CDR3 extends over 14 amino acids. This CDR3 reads CASSERQGASPLHF. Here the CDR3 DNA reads TGTGCCAGCAGCGAGCGACAGGGGGCATCACCCCTCCACTTT. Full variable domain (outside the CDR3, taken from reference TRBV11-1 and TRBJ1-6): EAEVAQSPRYKITEKSQAVAFWCDPISGHATLYWYRQILGQGPELLVQFQDESVVDDSQLPKDRFSAERLKGVDSTLKIQPAELGDSAMYLCASSERQGASPLHFGNGTRLTVT.